The entry below gives a single T cell receptor (beta chain) sequence along with its context. The antigen remains undetermined. The junction departs from the called germline gene at one end, perhaps through a read error. Prepared libraries of TCR beta cDNA carried unique molecular identifiers. TCRdb recomputed calls from the PCR reads with MiXCR, one row per CDR3 protein. Of about 460,000 distinct CDR3 sequences listed, 40% to 55% are singletons. Germline CDR1 reads SGDLS; CDR2 reads YYNGEE. The CDR3 contains 15 residues. These data originate in a study of post-analysis software for immune sequencing data. General observations from the study: The five TRBV segments detected at higher frequency in patients than in controls included TRBV5-6, TRBV5-1 and TRBV20-1.

Source material: blood. The clonotype comes from a girl aged 5-17 years with multiple sclerosis. V and J are TRBV9 and TRBJ1-4; 7 nucleotides align to TRBD1. Here the CDR3 reads CASGVNWDSQEKLFF. The CDR3 DNA reads TGTGCCAGCGGCGTCAACTGGGACAGCCAAGAAAAACTGTTTTTT. The entire variable domain, with the rest obtained from reference TRBV9 and TRBJ1-4, is as follows: DSGVTQTPKHLITATGQRVTLRCSPRSGDLSVYWYQQSLDQGLQFLIQYYNGEERAKGNILERFSAQQFPDLHSELNLSSLELGDSALYFCASGVNWDSQEKLFFGSGTQLSVL.